This TCR beta chain was captured by sequencing in a study of shared clonotypes between healthy human individuals. General study points: In four donors, about 5% of naive CD4 clonotypes appeared in common.

It was across several immunoSEQ plates that each subset's genomic DNA was evenly split. Sorted-subset replicate PCR reactions contained roughly 190 ng DNA, corresponding to about 30,000 T cell genomes. TCRdb keeps only in-frame clones here, not all; method: immunoSEQ multiplex PCR. There are around 1.9 million clones in the sample; roughly 93% occur only once, and 1.5% to 2% lies in the top ten. Naive CD8 cells were CD45RO-negative, positively selected for CCR7, excluding terminally differentiated effector memory CD45RA+ cells. CDR3 size: 12 residues. V dropped 1 base and J dropped 8 bases, with 8 bases sitting between them. Germline V gives CDR1 SQVTM, CDR2 ANQGSEA. About this clone itself: The antigen is unknown.

Sequences were obtained from naive CD8+ T cells from PBMCs. This chain connects TRBV29-1 to TRBJ1-4; D is uncertain. This TCR derives from a man between 18 and 35 years old in good health. Some clones in this sample may be carry-over from other donors' samples. The chain's CDR3 is CSVEVNEEKLFF. In nucleotides, the CDR3 is TGCAGCGTTGAAGTTAATGAGGAAAAACTGTTTTTT.